This T cell receptor (beta chain) was sequenced in a study of blood T cell repertoires in COVID-19. Study context: The United States, Italy and Spain supplied acute and convalescent COVID-19 samples. T cells, B-cell-depleted T cells, or PBMCs supplied cDNA or gDNA.

Looked up from germline, CDR1 is MDHEN and CDR2 is SYDVKM. This CDR3 is 15 amino acids long. Losses at the gene ends were 4 bases for V and 2 bases for J; bases not matched to a gene: 4. Authors' processing steps: Amplification from reference gene primers served as the basis for estimated nucleated cell counts. TCRdb keeps only in-frame clones here, not all; method: immunoSEQ multiplex PCR. That table gives V, J and clone size, and the DNA gave D and trimming. The sample contains 70,000 to 75,000 clones, 90% of which appear only once. Source material: peripheral blood. V and J are TRBV28 and TRBJ2-7; TRBD2 matches 11 bases. The origin of this receptor is a human donor in a cohort sampled during active COVID-19. The CDR3 sequence: CASSSPTSGTYEQYF. The CDR3 region has the DNA TGTGCCAGCAGTTCCCCGACTAGCGGGACCTACGAGCAGTACTTC. The full variable domain, in which reference TRBV28 and TRBJ2-7 provide the parts outside the CDR3, is DVKVTQSSRYLVKRTGEKVFLECVQDMDHENMFWYRQDPGLGLRLIYFSYDVKMKEKGDIPEGYSVSREKKERFSLILESASTNQTSMYLCASSSPTSGTYEQYFGPGTRLTVT.